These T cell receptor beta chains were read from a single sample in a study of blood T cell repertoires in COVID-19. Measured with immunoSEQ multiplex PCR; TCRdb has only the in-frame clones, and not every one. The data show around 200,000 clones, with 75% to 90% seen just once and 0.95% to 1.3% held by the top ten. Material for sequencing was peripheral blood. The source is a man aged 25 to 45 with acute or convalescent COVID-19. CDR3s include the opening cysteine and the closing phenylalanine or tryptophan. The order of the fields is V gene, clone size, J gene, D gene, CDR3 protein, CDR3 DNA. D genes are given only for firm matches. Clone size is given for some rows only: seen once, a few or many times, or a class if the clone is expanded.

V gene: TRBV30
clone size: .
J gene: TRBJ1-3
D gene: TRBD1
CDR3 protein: CAWSVPDRGNTIYF
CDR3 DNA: TGTGCCTGGAGTGTACCGGACAGGGGAAACACCATATATTTT

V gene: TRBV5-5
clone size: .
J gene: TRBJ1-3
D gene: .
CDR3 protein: CASSLDWSSGNTIYF
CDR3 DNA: TGTGCCAGCAGCTTGGACTGGAGCTCTGGAAACACCATATATTTT

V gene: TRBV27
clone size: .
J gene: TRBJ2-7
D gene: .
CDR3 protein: CASSLPSYEQYF
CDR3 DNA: TGTGCCAGCAGCCTCCCCTCCTACGAGCAGTACTTC

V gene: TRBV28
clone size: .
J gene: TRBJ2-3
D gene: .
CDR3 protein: CASSRDKVTDTQYF
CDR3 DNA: TGTGCCAGCAGCCGGGACAAGGTCACAGATACGCAGTATTTT

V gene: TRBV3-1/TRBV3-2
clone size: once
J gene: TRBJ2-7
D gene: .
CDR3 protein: CASSQLQNEQYF
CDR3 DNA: TGTGCCAGCAGCCAACTCCAGAACGAGCAGTACTTC

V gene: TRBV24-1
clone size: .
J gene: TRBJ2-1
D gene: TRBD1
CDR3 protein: CATSDPPGQGYNEQFF
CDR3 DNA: TGTGCCACCAGTGATCCGCCGGGACAGGGATACAATGAGCAGTTCTTC

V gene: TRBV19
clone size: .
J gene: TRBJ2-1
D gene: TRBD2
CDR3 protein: CASTVAGPAREQFF
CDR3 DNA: TGTGCCAGTACAGTAGCGGGTCCGGCGCGGGAGCAGTTCTTC

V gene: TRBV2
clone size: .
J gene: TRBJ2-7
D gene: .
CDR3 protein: CASSELLTGNYEQYF
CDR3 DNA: TGTGCCAGCAGTGAGCTGCTAACGGGGAACTACGAGCAGTACTTC

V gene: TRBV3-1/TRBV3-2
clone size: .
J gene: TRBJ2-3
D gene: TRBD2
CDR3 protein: CASSPITGGGAPDTQYF
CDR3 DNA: TGTGCCAGCAGCCCCATCACAGGCGGGGGGGCCCCAGATACGCAGTATTTT

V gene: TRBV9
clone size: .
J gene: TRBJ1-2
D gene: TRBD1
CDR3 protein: CASSVEWQGARYGYTF
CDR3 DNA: TGTGCCAGCAGCGTAGAGTGGCAGGGGGCGCGCTATGGCTACACCTTC

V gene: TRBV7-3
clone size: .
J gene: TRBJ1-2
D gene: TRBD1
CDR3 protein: CASSRGQDYGYTF
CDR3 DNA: TGTGCCAGCAGTCGCGGACAGGACTATGGCTACACCTTC

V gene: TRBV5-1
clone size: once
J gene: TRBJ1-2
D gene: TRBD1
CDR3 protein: CASSSLGDSRYGYTF
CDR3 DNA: TGCGCCAGCAGCTCGTTGGGGGACAGTCGCTATGGCTACACCTTC

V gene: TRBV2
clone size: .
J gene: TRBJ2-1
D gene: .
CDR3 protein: CASNKQEYNEQFF
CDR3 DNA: TGTGCCAGCAACAAACAGGAGTACAATGAGCAGTTCTTC

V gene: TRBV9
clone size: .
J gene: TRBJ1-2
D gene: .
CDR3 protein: CASSVEDSRPGYGYTF
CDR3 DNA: TGTGCCAGCAGCGTAGAAGACTCCCGCCCCGGCTATGGCTACACCTTC

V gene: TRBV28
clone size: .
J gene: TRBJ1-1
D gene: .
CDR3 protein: CASSLGQFEAFF
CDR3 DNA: TGTGCCAGCAGTTTAGGGCAGTTTGAAGCTTTCTTT

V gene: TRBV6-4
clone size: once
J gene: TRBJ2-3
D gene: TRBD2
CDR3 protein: CASSSPPTSGGGADTQYF
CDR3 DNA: TGTGCCAGCTCTTCCCCCCCCACTAGCGGGGGAGGGGCAGATACGCAGTATTTT

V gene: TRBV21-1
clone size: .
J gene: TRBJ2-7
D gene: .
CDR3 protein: CASSTRGWYEQYF
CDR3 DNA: TGTGCCAGCAGCACCAGGGGTTGGTACGAGCAGTACTTC

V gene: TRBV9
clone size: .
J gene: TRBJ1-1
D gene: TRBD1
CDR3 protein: CASSGQGISTEAFF
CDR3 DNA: TGTGCCAGCAGCGGACAGGGGATCAGCACTGAAGCTTTCTTT

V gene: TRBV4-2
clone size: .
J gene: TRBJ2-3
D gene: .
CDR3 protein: CASSQRETQYF
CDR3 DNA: TGTGCCAGCAGCCAACGCGAAACGCAGTATTTT

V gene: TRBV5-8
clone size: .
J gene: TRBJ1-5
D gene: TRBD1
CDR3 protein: CASSLPGGDQPQHF
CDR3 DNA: TGTGCCAGCAGCTTGCCAGGGGGAGATCAGCCCCAGCATTTT

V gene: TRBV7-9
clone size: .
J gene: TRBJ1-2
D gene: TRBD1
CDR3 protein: CASSSGGGGYTF
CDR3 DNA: TGTGCCAGCAGCTCAGGGGGAGGTGGCTACACCTTC

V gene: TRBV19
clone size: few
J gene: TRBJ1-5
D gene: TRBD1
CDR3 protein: CASSVPLGTVLSYSNQPQHF
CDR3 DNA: TGTGCCAGTAGTGTTCCGTTGGGGACAGTCCTAAGCTATAGCAATCAGCCCCAGCATTTT

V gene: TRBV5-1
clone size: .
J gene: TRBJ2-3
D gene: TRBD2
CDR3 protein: CASNLIGGLAGGDTQYF
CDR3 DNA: TGCGCCAGCAACTTGATAGGTGGTCTAGCGGGAGGGGATACGCAGTATTTT

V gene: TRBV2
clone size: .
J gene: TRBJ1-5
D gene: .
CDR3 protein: CASKTEDNQPQHF
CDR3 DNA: TGTGCCAGCAAAACAGAAGACAATCAGCCCCAGCATTTT

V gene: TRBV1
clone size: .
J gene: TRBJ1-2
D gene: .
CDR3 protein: CTSSQATEKDGYTF
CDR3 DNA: TGCACCAGCAGCCAAGCGACGGAGAAAGATGGCTACACCTTC

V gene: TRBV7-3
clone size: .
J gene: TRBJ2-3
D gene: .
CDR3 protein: CASSLSSLSTDTQYF
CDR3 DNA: TGTGCCAGCAGCTTAAGTAGCCTGAGCACAGATACGCAGTATTTT

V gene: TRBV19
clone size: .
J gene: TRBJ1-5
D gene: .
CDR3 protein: CASSTGRQYNQPQHF
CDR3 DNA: TGTGCCAGTAGTACAGGCAGACAGTACAATCAGCCCCAGCATTTT

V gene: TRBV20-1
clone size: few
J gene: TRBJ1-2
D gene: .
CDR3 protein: CSAGGGYTF
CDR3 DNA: TGCAGTGCCGGGGGGGGCTACACCTTC

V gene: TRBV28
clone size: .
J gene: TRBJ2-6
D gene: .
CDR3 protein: CASSSFRFTGANVLTF
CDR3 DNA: TGTGCCAGCAGTTCGTTCAGGTTCACTGGGGCCAACGTCCTGACTTTC

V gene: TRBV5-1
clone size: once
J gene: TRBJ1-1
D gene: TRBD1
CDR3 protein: CASSLLTGDTEAFF
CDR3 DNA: TGCGCCAGCAGCCTACTAACAGGGGACACTGAAGCTTTCTTT

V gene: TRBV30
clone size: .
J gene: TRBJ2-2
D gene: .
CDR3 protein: CAWNLGARNTGELFF
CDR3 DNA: TGTGCCTGGAATTTGGGGGCGAGGAACACCGGGGAGCTGTTTTTT

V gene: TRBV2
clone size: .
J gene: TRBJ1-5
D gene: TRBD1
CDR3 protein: CASRGTGQLVQPQHF
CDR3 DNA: TGTGCCAGCAGGGGAACGGGACAGTTGGTTCAGCCCCAGCATTTT

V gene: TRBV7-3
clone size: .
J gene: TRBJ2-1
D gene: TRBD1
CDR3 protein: CASSLTGVGNNEQFF
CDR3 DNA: TGTGCCAGCAGCTTGACAGGGGTGGGAAATAATGAGCAGTTCTTC

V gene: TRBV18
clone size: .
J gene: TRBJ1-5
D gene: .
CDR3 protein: CASSSDRNQPQHF
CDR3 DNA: TGTGCCAGCTCATCGGACAGAAATCAGCCCCAGCATTTT

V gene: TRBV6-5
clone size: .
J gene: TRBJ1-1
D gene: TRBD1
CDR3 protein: CASGLQGTNTEAFF
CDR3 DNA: TGTGCCAGCGGGCTACAGGGGACGAACACTGAAGCTTTCTTT

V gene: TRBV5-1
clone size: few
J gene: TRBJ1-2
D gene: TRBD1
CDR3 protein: CASSWTGPGGYTF
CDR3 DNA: TGCGCCAGCAGCTGGACAGGTCCAGGCGGCTACACCTTC

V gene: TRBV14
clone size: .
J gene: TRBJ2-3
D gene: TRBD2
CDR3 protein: CASSVAGAWDTQYF
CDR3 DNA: TGTGCCAGCTCTGTAGCGGGGGCATGGGATACGCAGTATTTT

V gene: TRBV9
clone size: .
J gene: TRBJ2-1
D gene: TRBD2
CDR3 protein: CASSVGGWGRAGDPGEQFF
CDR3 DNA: TGTGCCAGCAGCGTAGGCGGTTGGGGGAGAGCGGGGGACCCGGGTGAGCAGTTCTTC

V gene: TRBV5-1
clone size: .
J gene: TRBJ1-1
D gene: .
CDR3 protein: CASSSAQYRRMNTEAFF
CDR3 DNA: TGCGCCAGCAGCTCAGCCCAATACAGGAGAATGAACACTGAAGCTTTCTTT

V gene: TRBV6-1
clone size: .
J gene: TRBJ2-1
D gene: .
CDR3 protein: CASSDRGNNEQFF
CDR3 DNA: TGTGCCAGCAGTGACAGGGGCAACAATGAGCAGTTCTTC

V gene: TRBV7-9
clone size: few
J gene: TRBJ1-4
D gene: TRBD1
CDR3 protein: CASSLLVQGATNEKLFF
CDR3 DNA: TGTGCCAGCAGCTTATTAGTGCAGGGGGCAACTAATGAAAAACTGTTTTTT

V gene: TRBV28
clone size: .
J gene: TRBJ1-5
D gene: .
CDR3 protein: CASRLWSNQPQHF
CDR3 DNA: TGTGCCAGCAGGCTATGGAGCAATCAGCCCCAGCATTTT

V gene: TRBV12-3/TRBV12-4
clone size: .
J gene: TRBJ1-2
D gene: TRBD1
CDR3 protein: CASSFGQGNGYTF
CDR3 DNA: TGTGCCAGCAGTTTCGGACAGGGGAATGGCTACACCTTC

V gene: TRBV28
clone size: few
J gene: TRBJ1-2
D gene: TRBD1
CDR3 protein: CASRTGGPRGYTF
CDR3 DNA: TGTGCCAGCAGGACAGGGGGACCTAGGGGCTACACCTTC

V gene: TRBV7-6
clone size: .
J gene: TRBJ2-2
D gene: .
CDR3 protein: CASSPRVQGVAGELFF
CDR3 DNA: TGTGCCAGCAGCCCAAGGGTACAGGGTGTAGCCGGGGAGCTGTTTTTT

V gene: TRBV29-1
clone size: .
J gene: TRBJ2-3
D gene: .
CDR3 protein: CSVGRGFTDTQYF
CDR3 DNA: TGCAGCGTCGGACGGGGATTCACAGATACGCAGTATTTT

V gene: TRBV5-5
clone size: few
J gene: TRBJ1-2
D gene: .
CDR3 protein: CASSATWSGYTF
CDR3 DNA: TGTGCCAGCAGCGCAACTTGGAGTGGCTACACCTTC

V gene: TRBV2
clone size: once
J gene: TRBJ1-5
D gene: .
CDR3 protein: CASSVLGGGQPQHF
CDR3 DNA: TGTGCCAGCAGTGTGCTAGGTGGCGGTCAGCCCCAGCATTTT